This TCR beta chain appears in the sequencing data of a study of T cell repertoires in cytomegalovirus infection. The wider study: CMV epitopes in the study were HLA-C-restricted (recently identified) and HLA-B-restricted (well studied). Based on public TCR beta signatures, there were indications of CMV infection and of a matching HLA type.

Study-wide points: The ex vivo response was dominated by HLA-C-restricted CMV-specific TCR beta clonotypes. Cumulative frequency of public TCR beta families picked out carriers of CMV plus the relevant HLA.

This clonotype was counted a few times. Its antigen is still unknown. TCRdb recomputed calls from the reads with MiXCR, one row per CDR3 protein. The sample gives roughly 700,000 distinct CDR3 sequences, 33% of which show up once; 18% is in the top ten. Germline CDR1 SGHTA, CDR2 FQGNSA. The CDR3 totals 21 residues. V was clipped by 5 bases and J by 3 bases; unmatched bases: 23. The material sequenced was cultured PBMCs, taken from culture after CMV antigen stimulation. The chain couples TRBV7-2 to TRBJ2-3; 10 nucleotides align to TRBD2. The receptor was derived from a human donor in good health (CMV status not recorded). Some clones in this sample may be carry-over from other donors' samples. The CDR3 DNA sequence: TGTGCCAGCAGCCCCCAGGGACGACTAGCGGGCTCCTCGACGCGAACAGATACGCAGTATTTT. This sequence encodes CASSPQGRLAGSSTRTDTQYF.